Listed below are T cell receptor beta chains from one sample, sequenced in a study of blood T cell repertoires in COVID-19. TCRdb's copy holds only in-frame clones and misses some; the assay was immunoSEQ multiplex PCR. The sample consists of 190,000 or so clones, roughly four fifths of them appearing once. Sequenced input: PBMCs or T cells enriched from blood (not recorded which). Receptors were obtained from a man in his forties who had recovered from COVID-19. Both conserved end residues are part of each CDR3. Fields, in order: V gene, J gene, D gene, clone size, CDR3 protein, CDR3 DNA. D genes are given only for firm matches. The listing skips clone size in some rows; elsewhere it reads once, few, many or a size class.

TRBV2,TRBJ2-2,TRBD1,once,CASSERTGGPGELFF,TGTGCCAGCAGTGAAAGGACAGGGGGCCCCGGGGAGCTGTTTTTT
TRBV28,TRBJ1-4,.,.,CASSPEGRGIEKLFF,TGTGCCAGCAGCCCGGAGGGTCGGGGCATTGAAAAACTGTTTTTT
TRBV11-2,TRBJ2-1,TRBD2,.,CASSPNTGLAGENEQFF,TGTGCCAGCAGCCCAAATACAGGACTAGCGGGAGAGAATGAGCAGTTCTTC
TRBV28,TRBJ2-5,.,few,CASRENQETQYF,TGTGCCAGCAGGGAGAACCAAGAGACCCAGTACTTC
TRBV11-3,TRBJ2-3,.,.,CASSLGGTDTQYF,TGTGCCAGCAGCTTGGGAGGCACAGATACGCAGTATTTT
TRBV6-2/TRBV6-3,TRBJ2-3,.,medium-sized,CASSYSTSTDTQYF,TGTGCCAGCAGTTACTCGACTAGCACAGATACGCAGTATTTT
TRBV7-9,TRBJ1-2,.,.,CASSEDSYGYTF,TGTGCCAGCAGCGAGGACAGCTATGGCTACACCTTC
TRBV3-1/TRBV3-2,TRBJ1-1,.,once,CASSQDWGVFTEAFF,TGTGCCAGCAGCCAAGATTGGGGGGTGTTCACTGAAGCTTTCTTT
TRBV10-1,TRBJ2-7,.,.,CASSTRSSEQYF,TGCGCCAGCAGTACAAGATCTAGCGAGCAGTACTTC
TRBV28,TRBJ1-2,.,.,CASIRSGGEGYTF,TGTGCCAGCATTAGATCTGGCGGGGAGGGCTACACCTTC
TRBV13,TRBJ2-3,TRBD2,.,CASSVGEGPDTQYF,TGTGCCAGCAGCGTCGGGGAGGGCCCAGATACGCAGTATTTT
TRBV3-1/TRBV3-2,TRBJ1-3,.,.,CASSQQGSYSGNTIYF,TGTGCCAGCAGCCAACAGGGGTCTTACTCTGGAAACACCATATATTTT
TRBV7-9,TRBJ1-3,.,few,CASSFSEVSGNTIYF,TGTGCCAGCAGCTTCTCAGAGGTCTCTGGAAACACCATATATTTT
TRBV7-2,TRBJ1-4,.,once,CASSLALQGGNEKLFF,TGTGCCAGCAGCTTAGCCCTCCAGGGAGGGAATGAAAAACTGTTTTTT
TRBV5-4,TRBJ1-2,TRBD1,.,CASSSTTGVSGGYTF,TGTGCCAGCAGCTCGACCACAGGGGTTTCTGGTGGCTACACCTTC
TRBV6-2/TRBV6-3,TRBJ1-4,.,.,CASSYTDIGNEKLFF,TGTGCCAGCAGTTACACTGACATCGGTAATGAAAAACTGTTTTTT
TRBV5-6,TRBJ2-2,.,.,CASSLPGLRSGELFF,TGTGCCAGCAGCTTGCCTGGACTGAGGAGCGGGGAGCTGTTTTTT
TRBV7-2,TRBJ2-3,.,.,CASRYRVTDTQYF,TGTGCCAGCAGATACAGGGTCACAGATACGCAGTATTTT
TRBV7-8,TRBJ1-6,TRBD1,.,CASSLAMWTGASSYNSPLHF,TGTGCCAGCAGCTTAGCGATGTGGACAGGGGCCAGCTCCTATAATTCACCCCTCCACTTT
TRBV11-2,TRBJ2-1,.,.,CASSLNILDEQFF,TGTGCCAGCAGCTTAAATATCCTCGATGAGCAGTTCTTC
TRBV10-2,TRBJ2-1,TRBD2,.,CASSAGTSIWQFF,TGCGCCAGCAGTGCTGGGACTAGCATTTGGCAGTTCTTC
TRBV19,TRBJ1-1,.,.,CASQQWVGTEAFF,TGTGCCAGTCAACAATGGGTCGGGACTGAAGCTTTCTTT
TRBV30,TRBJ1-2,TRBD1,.,CAWNRTGSGYTF,TGTGCCTGGAATAGGACAGGGTCTGGCTACACCTTC
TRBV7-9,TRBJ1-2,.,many,CASSLARGYTF,TGTGCCAGCAGCTTAGCGAGAGGCTACACCTTC
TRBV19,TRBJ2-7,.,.,CASREQTSTYEQYF,TGTGCCAGTAGGGAACAGACCTCTACCTACGAGCAGTACTTC
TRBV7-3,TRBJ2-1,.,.,CASSFGGGEQFF,TGTGCCAGCAGCTTTGGGGGAGGTGAGCAGTTCTTC
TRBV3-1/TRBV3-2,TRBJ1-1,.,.,CASSLEYQVTEAFF,TGTGCCAGCAGCCTTGAATACCAGGTCACTGAAGCTTTCTTT
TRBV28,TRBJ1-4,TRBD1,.,CASNNPTGRGEKLFF,TGTGCCAGCAATAACCCGACAGGGAGAGGCGAAAAACTGTTTTTT
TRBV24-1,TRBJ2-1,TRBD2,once,CATSAPTSGEYSGEQFF,TGTGCCACCAGTGCTCCGACTAGCGGGGAGTATTCGGGTGAGCAGTTCTTC
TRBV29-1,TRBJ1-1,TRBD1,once,CSVLRGRDDTEAFF,TGCAGCGTCCTCAGGGGGCGAGATGACACTGAAGCTTTCTTT
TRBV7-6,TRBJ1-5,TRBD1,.,CASSLTQGSYSNQPQHF,TGTGCCAGCAGCCTAACACAGGGGAGCTATAGCAATCAGCCCCAGCATTTT
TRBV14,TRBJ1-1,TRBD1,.,CASSYRDRGNTEAFF,TGTGCCAGCAGCTACCGGGACAGGGGGAACACTGAAGCTTTCTTT
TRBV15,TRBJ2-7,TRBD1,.,CATSPGQGVYEQYF,TGTGCCACCAGCCCGGGACAGGGAGTGTACGAGCAGTACTTC
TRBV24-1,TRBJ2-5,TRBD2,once,CATSDFSGRGETQYF,TGTGCCACCAGTGATTTTAGCGGGAGGGGAGAGACCCAGTACTTC
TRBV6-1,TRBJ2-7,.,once,CASSEGGVAYEQYF,TGTGCCAGCAGTGAAGGGGGGGTGGCCTACGAGCAGTACTTC
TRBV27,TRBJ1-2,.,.,CASSSGGGNYGYTF,TGTGCCAGCAGTTCAGGCGGGGGGAACTATGGCTACACCTTC
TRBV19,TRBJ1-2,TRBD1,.,CASSTAGTGGLANYGYTF,TGTGCCAGTAGCACCGCCGGGACAGGGGGCCTAGCTAACTATGGCTACACCTTC
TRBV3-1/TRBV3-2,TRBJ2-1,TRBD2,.,CASSHYPGLAYEQFF,TGTGCCAGCAGCCACTATCCGGGACTAGCTTATGAGCAGTTCTTC
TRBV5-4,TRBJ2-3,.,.,CASSYTRELATDTQYF,TGTGCCAGCAGCTATACACGCGAACTAGCAACAGATACGCAGTATTTT
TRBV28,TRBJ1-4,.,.,CASSLTVGGDEKLFF,TGTGCCAGCAGTTTAACCGTCGGAGGGGATGAAAAACTGTTTTTT
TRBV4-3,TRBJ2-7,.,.,CASSQASRYEQYF,TGCGCCAGCAGCCAAGCTTCGAGGTACGAGCAGTACTTC